One sample yielded the 11 T cell receptor beta chains listed below, sequenced in a study of T cell changes during pregnancy in multiple sclerosis. Using immunoSEQ multiplex PCR, the repertoire was profiled, and TCRdb retains in-frame clones only, with some absent. The repertoire includes approximately 90,000 clones, 91% of them detected once, and around 1.8% sits in the top ten. This material consisted of peripheral blood, taken after pregnancy. The source of these receptors is a female donor in good health, enrolled as a control in a pregnancy study.

The gene calls are TRBV28 and TRBJ2-3; 9 bases are a match to TRBD2. The J segment lost 3 bases and the V segment lost 1 base, leaving 5 bases of the junction unmatched. Per germline, CDR1 MDHEN and CDR2 SYDVKM. The CDR3 has 16 amino acids. For the CDR3, the DNA is TGTGCCAGCAGTTTATTCCAGGCGGGGGGGACAGATACGCAGTATTTT. Amino acid sequence: CASSLFQAGGTDTQYF.

This chain joins TRBV19 and TRBJ2-3, with 9 bases lining up with TRBD1. This CDR3 has 16 amino acids. V trimming: 6 bases; J trimming: 3 bases; junction bases outside the gene matches: 10. Germline values: CDR1 LNHDA, CDR2 SQIVND (reference sequence). CDR3 residues: CASSRRQGVLTDTQYF. CDR3 bases: TGTGCCAGTAGCCGCCGACAGGGGGTTTTGACAGATACGCAGTATTTT. Full variable domain (outside the CDR3, taken from reference TRBV19 and TRBJ2-3): DGGITQSPKYLFRKEGQNVTLSCEQNLNHDAMYWYRQDPGQGLRLIYYSQIVNDFQKGDIAEGYSVSREKKESFPLTVTSAQKNPTAFYLCASSRRQGVLTDTQYFGPGTRLTVL.

The rearrangement uses TRBV28 and TRBJ2-3, with a weak D call TRBD1 (6 bases). This CDR3 spans 16 amino acids. Trimming shortened V by 2 bases and J by 1 base, and 13 bases separated the two germline ends. Germline CDR1 and CDR2: MDHEN and SYDVKM. CDR3 in amino acids: CASSLRPTGGTDTQYF. The DNA of the CDR3 is TGTGCCAGCAGTTTACGTCCGACAGGAGGCACAGATACGCAGTATTTT.

About this clone: Other nucleotide sequences in the sample specify the same CDR3. CDR3 sequence reads: CASSQDWGGGSYEQYF. The CDR3 DNA follows: TGCGCCAGCAGCCAAGATTGGGGAGGGGGATCCTACGAGCAGTACTTC. The V and J genes are TRBV4-3 and TRBJ2-7, with a possible D match to TRBD2 (7 bases). CDR1 is LGHNA and CDR2 is YSLEER in the germline V gene. The CDR3 loop spans 16 amino acids. Trimming took 0 bases from V and 1 from J, leaving 13 bases between them.

Written as DNA, the CDR3 is TGTGCCAGCAGCCGAAAGCTCGACGGGAATGAGCAGTTCTTC. This encodes CASSRKLDGNEQFF. The chain uses TRBV4-2 and TRBJ2-1; D unresolved. CDR1 is LGHNA, CDR2 YNFKEQ, per germline. The CDR3 loop spans 14 amino acids. V was cut by 4 bases and J by 7 bases, with 14 bases left in between.

This chain uses TRBV7-3 with TRBJ1-1, with D unresolved. Germline lookup yields CDR1 SGHTA and CDR2 FQGTGA. Between the trimmed V and J ends, which lost 0 bases and 3 bases, there was a span of 11 bases. The CDR3 has 15 residues. Here the CDR3 reads CASSLTTVLDTEAFF. The DNA of the CDR3 is TGTGCCAGCAGCTTAACAACGGTCTTGGACACTGAAGCTTTCTTT.

The chain is built from TRBV14 and TRBJ2-6, with a weak D call TRBD1 (5 bases). The germline gives CDR1 SGHDN, CDR2 FVKESK. V lost 2 bases to trimming and J lost 1 base, with 12 bases between them. CDR3 length: 17 amino acids. The DNA of the CDR3 is TGTGCCAGCAGCCAAATAGGGGTCCGTTCTGGGGCCAACGTCCTGACTTTC. Amino acid sequence: CASSQIGVRSGANVLTF.

This rearrangement joins TRBV9 to TRBJ1-6; 9 bases are a match to TRBD1. The CDR3 length is 15 residues. Per the germline V gene, CDR1 is SGDLS and CDR2 is YYNGEE. V gave up 0 bases and J gave up 9 bases; unmatched junction bases: 4. The CDR3 DNA reads as TGTGCCAGCAGCGTAGTTGGGACAGGGAGTTCACCCCTCCACTTT. Its protein product is CASSVVGTGSSPLHF.

The chain joins TRBV7-2 to TRBJ2-4; tentatively, D is TRBD1 (6 bases). The CDR3 totals 17 residues. Germline V gene lookup returns CDR1 SGHTA and CDR2 FQGNSA. V was pared by 0 bases and J by 3 bases, with 15 bases between. CDR3 nucleotides: TGTGCCAGCAGCTTAGCCCCCCGGGTAGGGGGCAAAAACATTCAGTACTTC. Translating gives CASSLAPRVGGKNIQYF.

The chain combines TRBV5-1 with TRBJ2-1; TRBD1 matches at 8 bases. CDR3 length: 15 residues. Germline V gives CDR1 SGHRS, CDR2 YFSETQ. V shed 4 bases, J shed 6 bases, and the junction held 9 bases outside the gene matches. The DNA for the CDR3 is TGCGCCAGCAGCGCTGGCAGGGGGCCTGGCAATGAGCAGTTCTTC. This gives the protein CASSAGRGPGNEQFF.

The chain is built from TRBV15 and TRBJ1-2; a weak D match, TRBD1 (5 bases). The CDR3 runs to 16 residues. Germline CDR1 LNHNV, CDR2 YYDKDF (reference sequence). V was clipped by 0 bases and J by 5 bases, with 16 bases between them. In DNA form, the CDR3 reads TGTGCCACCAGCAGAGATGGTCAGGGTGGGATATATGGCTACACCTTC. It specifies CATSRDGQGGIYGYTF.